This T cell receptor beta chain was captured by sequencing in a study of blood T cells in healthy people across ages. The second PCR ran roughly 6 to 11 cycles with a sample-barcoded 5' primer and J-beta primers. A tag from a template-switch adaptor with 12 random nucleotides marked each cDNA molecule. TCRdb fed the 5' RACE reads into MiXCR, producing one record per CDR3 protein. The sample holds about 930,000 distinct CDR3 sequences, roughly 28% seen once. There are 15 residues in the CDR3. Trimming stripped 4 bases from V and 1 base from J, with 11 bases between. Germline lookup yields CDR1 KGHDR and CDR2 SFDVKD. This clonotype was found a few times. A read error may explain this, as a much larger clone is one base away. The same sample was also used in a study of T cells of mothers and their children.

The chain joins TRBV24-1 to TRBJ2-3; the D is unclear. This TCR came from a woman in her thirties or forties in good health. The sample taken for sequencing was blood. CDR3 in DNA: TGTGCCACCAGTGACCCAGGAATTCGCACAGATACGCAGTATTTT. Encoded protein: CATSDPGIRTDTQYF.